The 21 T cell receptor beta chains below all came from one sample that was sequenced in a study of T cells in Graves' hyperthyroidism and ophthalmopathy. Amplification yielded TCR beta CDR3 regions, with RNA transcripts as the source. The TCR CDR3 first-round RT-PCR relied on the HTBI primer set. TCRdb ran MiXCR on the multiplex PCR reads and lists one entry per CDR3 protein. The profile shows fewer than 650,000 distinct CDR3 sequences, approximately 49% of them singletons. Sequencing was done on a sample of peripheral blood or thyroid tissue (not recorded which). These receptors were taken from an adult woman with Graves' disease, either hyperthyroidism or ophthalmopathy (not recorded which).

This clonotype was seen many times. This chain links TRBV7-2 with TRBJ2-7; TRBD1 might be the D (6 bases). The CDR3 is 15 amino acids. CDR1 and CDR2 (germline): SGHTA, FQGNSA. Deletions cut 5 bases from V and 0 bases from J, with 14 bases between. CDR3 DNA sequence: TGTGCCAGCAGCCCGGGGACACAAAGCTCCTACGAGCAGTACTTC. It translates to CASSPGTQSSYEQYF.

This clonotype has at least ten counts. The rearrangement joins TRBV5-1 to TRBJ2-2; D remains unclear. CDR1 and CDR2 from the germline V gene are SGHRS and YFSETQ. The V end was cut by 5 bases, the J end by 5 bases, with 13 bases between. The CDR3 spans 14 residues. Here the CDR3 reads CASSRDRGTGELFF. The CDR3 DNA reads TGCGCCAGCAGTCGTGATAGAGGAACCGGGGAGCTGTTTTTT.

Note on this clonotype: One end of the junction varies from germline; a read error may be responsible. The V and J genes are TRBV20-1 and TRBJ2-2, with 9 positions matching TRBD2. This CDR3 comprises 17 residues. Germline V gives CDR1 DFQATT, CDR2 SNEGSKA (reference sequence). CDR3 nucleotides: TGCAGTGCTATTTATCCGCGGGAGGGAGCGAACACCGTGGAGCTGTTTTTT. This sequence encodes CSAIYPREGANTVELFF.

The chain carries TRBV7-9 and TRBJ1-2; 7 bases fit TRBD1. The CDR3 extends over 15 amino acids. V was pared by 3 bases and J by 8 bases, with 12 bases of the junction left unmatched. Germline-derived CDR1 and CDR2 are SEHNR and FQNEAQ (reference sequence). The CDR3 region has the DNA TGTGCCAGCAGCTTTGCCGACAGGGATGCGCGGGGCTACACCTTC. Translation gives CASSFADRDARGYTF.

This clonotype was counted ten times or more. The genes are TRBV25-1 and TRBJ2-7; 8 bases agree with TRBD1. The CDR3 sequence is 15 residues long. V was clipped by 0 bases and J by 2 bases; unmatched bases: 3. The V gene's germline CDR1 is MGHDK and CDR2 SYGVNS. The CDR3 sequence: CASSEYSGGTYEQYF. The CDR3 coding sequence is TGTGCCAGCAGTGAATATTCAGGGGGCACCTACGAGCAGTACTTC.

This sequence joins TRBV24-1 and TRBJ1-1; 8 nucleotides line up with TRBD1. Germline CDR1 is KGHDR and CDR2 is SFDVKD. V was clipped by 7 bases and J by 2 bases; unmatched bases: 5. The CDR3 covers 14 residues. The CDR3 bases are TGTGCCACCAGGTCTGGGACAGGCAACACTGAAGCTTTCTTT. This gives the protein CATRSGTGNTEAFF.

Many counts were recorded for this clonotype. The chain combines TRBV7-8 with TRBJ1-1, with D unclear. CDR1 and CDR2 from the germline V gene are SGHVS and FQNEAQ. The CDR3 has 15 residues. V dropped 0 bases and J dropped 7 bases, with 15 bases sitting between them. CDR3 sequence: CASSLAGGPRLEAFF. CDR3 in DNA: TGTGCCAGCAGCTTAGCTGGCGGGCCCCGTCTTGAAGCTTTCTTT.

About this clonotype: As the CDR3 is not closed by the conserved phenylalanine or tryptophan, this likely results from a read error. No DNA is shown, since the ends of the CDR3 on it are uncertain; the CDR3 is the one TCRdb lists. The rearrangement links TRBV7-9 to TRBJ1-1; TRBD1 is taken as the D call from the table, unchecked against the DNA. The CDR3 contains 9 residues when both ends are counted. Looked up from germline, CDR1 is SEHNR and CDR2 is FQNEAQ (reference sequence). CDR3 residues: CASSSDSSR.

This clonotype was counted ten times or more. CDR3 bases: TGTGCCACAGGGGCAGAGTATGGCTACACCTTC. As protein: CATGAEYGYTF. The rearrangement uses TRBV6-6 and TRBJ1-2; D might be TRBD1 (6 bases). The germline V and J ends were trimmed by 10 bases and 5 bases, with 11 bases remaining between them. The CDR3 loop spans 11 amino acids. CDR1 and CDR2 (germline): MNHNY, SVGAGI (reference sequence).

This clonotype has ten or more counts. The rearrangement joins TRBV12-3 or TRBV12-4 to TRBJ1-2, with D unclear. Trimming removed 1 base from V and 4 bases from J, with 13 bases in between. The CDR3 sequence is 15 residues long. CDR3 DNA: TGTGCCAGCAGTTTAGATGACCGGGTTTCCTATGGCTACACCTTC. Translated: CASSLDDRVSYGYTF.

J is TRBJ2-3 and V is TRBV29-1; tentative D call: TRBD1 (6 bases). Germline CDR1 is SQVTM and CDR2 is ANQGSEA. The CDR3 sequence is 13 residues long. V was pared by 7 bases and J by 2 bases, with 13 bases between. The CDR3 loop reads CSGRTDNTDTQYF. The CDR3 DNA reads as TGCAGCGGGAGGACAGATAACACAGATACGCAGTATTTT.

This clonotype was recorded many times. The rearrangement uses TRBV19 and TRBJ1-5; 9 bases are a match to TRBD1. CDR3 length: 15 residues. Germline V gene sequence: CDR1 LNHDA, CDR2 SQIVND (reference sequence). V was pared by 5 bases and J by 0 bases, with 2 bases of the junction left unmatched. Here the CDR3 DNA reads TGTGCCAGTAGTGGACAGGGGTATAGCAATCAGCCCCAGCATTTT. Amino acids: CASSGQGYSNQPQHF.

A single count supports this clonotype. The chain has TRBV7-2 and TRBJ1-2; D unclear. Trimming removed 0 bases at V and 8 bases at J, with 13 bases between. This CDR3 spans 14 amino acids. Germline-derived CDR1 and CDR2 are SGHTA and FQGNSA. CDR3 sequence: CASSLALSGYGYTF. The CDR3 DNA sequence: TGTGCCAGCAGCTTAGCGCTTTCGGGGTACGGCTACACCTTC.

This clonotype was seen a handful of times. The gene calls are TRBV7-2 and TRBJ1-4; D unclear. Trimming removed 1 base from V and 6 bases from J, with 3 bases in between. The CDR3 runs 12 residues. Germline values: CDR1 SGHTA, CDR2 FQGNSA. CDR3 bases: TGTGCCAGCAGCTTAGACTATGAAAAACTGTTTTTT. It codes for CASSLDYEKLFF. The whole variable domain, filled in from reference TRBV7-2 and TRBJ1-4, reads GAGVSQSPSNKVTEKGKDVELRCDPISGHTALYWYRQSLGQGLEFLIYFQGNSAPDKSGLPSDRFSAERTGGSVSTLTIQRTQQEDSAVYLCASSLDYEKLFFGSGTQLSVL.

CDR3 protein: CASSASFRGLGGYTF. CDR3 nucleotides: TGCGCCAGCAGCGCATCATTCCGAGGGTTGGGTGGCTACACCTTC. The chain has TRBV5-1 and TRBJ1-2; unclear D gene. Germline CDR1 SGHRS, CDR2 YFSETQ. V was trimmed by 4 bases and J by 7 bases, leaving 20 bases between them. This CDR3 is 15 amino acids long.

This clonotype came up many times. The rearrangement joins TRBV20-1 to TRBJ1-2, with 8 positions matching TRBD1. The V gene's germline CDR1 is DFQATT and CDR2 SNEGSKA (reference sequence). This CDR3 is 12 amino acids long. V trimming: 3 bases; J trimming: 8 bases; junction bases outside the gene matches: 5. CDR3 sequence reads: CSASPTGDGYTF. CDR3 DNA sequence: TGCAGTGCTAGTCCGACAGGGGACGGCTACACCTTC.

This clonotype was seen ten or more times. J is TRBJ2-5 and V is TRBV7-2; D might be TRBD2 (6 bases). Trimming pared 2 bases from V and 1 base from J, leaving 8 bases between. The germline V gene encodes CDR1 SGHTA and CDR2 FQGNSA. The CDR3 is made up of 14 amino acids. For the CDR3, the DNA is TGTGCCAGCAGCTTAAGTAGCGGCCAAGAGACCCAGTACTTC. Translated, it gives CASSLSSGQETQYF.

The V gene is TRBV7-6, the J gene TRBJ2-7; perhaps TRBD2 as D (5 bases). The CDR3 has 14 residues. Germline V lookup: CDR1 SGHVS, CDR2 FNYEAQ. V was shortened by 5 bases and J by 7 bases, with 18 bases between the two germline ends. The CDR3 reads CASSASGGSGEQYF. The CDR3 bases are TGTGCCAGCAGCGCCTCCGGTGGCTCGGGGGAGCAGTACTTC.

The rearrangement uses TRBV5-5 and TRBJ2-1, with D hard to call. From germline, CDR1 is SGHKS and CDR2 YYEKEE (reference sequence). Trimming cost V 0 bases and J 4 bases, with 14 bases left between them. The CDR3 has 16 residues. The CDR3 is CASSLVWTDAYNEQFF. The DNA for the CDR3 is TGTGCCAGCAGCTTGGTTTGGACCGACGCTTACAATGAGCAGTTCTTC.

This clonotype was detected ten times or more. The rearrangement uses TRBV29-1 and TRBJ2-5; perhaps D is TRBD1 or TRBD2 (5 bases each). Germline assignment: CDR1 SQVTM and CDR2 ANQGSEA. CDR3 size: 13 residues. The V end lost 7 bases, the J end lost 4 bases, and 16 bases lay between the germline ends. The DNA of the CDR3 is TGCAGCGCCGAGCGGAGTGGGGGAGAGACCCAGTACTTC. This codes for CSAERSGGETQYF.

This clonotype was seen repeatedly, ten times or more. V and J are TRBV9 and TRBJ1-6, with D unclear. V lost 0 bases and J 8 bases, leaving 18 bases between the germline ends. Germline-derived CDR1 and CDR2 are SGDLS and YYNGEE. This CDR3 has 17 amino acids. CDR3 residues: CASSVGSDPGGDSPLHF. The CDR3 DNA follows: TGTGCCAGCAGCGTAGGGAGCGATCCAGGAGGTGATTCACCCCTCCACTTT.